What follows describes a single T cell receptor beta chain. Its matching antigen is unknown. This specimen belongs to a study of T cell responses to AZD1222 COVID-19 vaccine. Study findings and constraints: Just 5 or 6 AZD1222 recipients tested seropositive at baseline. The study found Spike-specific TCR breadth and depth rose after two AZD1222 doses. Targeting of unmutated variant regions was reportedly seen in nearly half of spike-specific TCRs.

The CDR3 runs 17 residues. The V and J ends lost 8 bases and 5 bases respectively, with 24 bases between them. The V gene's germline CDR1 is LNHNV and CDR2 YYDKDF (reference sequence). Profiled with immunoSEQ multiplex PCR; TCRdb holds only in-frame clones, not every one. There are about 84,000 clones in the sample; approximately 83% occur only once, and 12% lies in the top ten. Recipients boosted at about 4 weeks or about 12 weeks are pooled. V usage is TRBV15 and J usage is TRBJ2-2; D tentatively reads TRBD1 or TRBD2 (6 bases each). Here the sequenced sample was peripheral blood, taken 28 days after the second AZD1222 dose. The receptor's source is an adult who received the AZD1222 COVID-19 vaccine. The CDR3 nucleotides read TGTGCCACCCGAACTACCAAGGGGGGCGTCTTGACCGGGGAGCTGTTTTTT. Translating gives CATRTTKGGVLTGELFF.